The T cell receptor (beta chain) described here comes from a study of cytomegalovirus exposure and HLA in healthy donors. Study-wide results and limits: Among immune exposure information, only CMV serostatus was available. Apparent HLA restriction characterized most CMV-associated TCR beta chains in a later analysis. Most TCR sequences showed up rarely, but some public TCRs showed up in many donors. A later analysis associated roughly 15,000 TCR beta sequences with HLA alleles at a 0.05 false discovery rate.

V lost 1 base and J 5 bases, leaving 18 bases between the germline ends. From germline, CDR1 is MGHDK and CDR2 SYGVNS. The CDR3 extends over 16 amino acids. The PCR had 60 Vbeta and 13 Jbeta primers. Using immunoSEQ multiplex PCR, the repertoire was profiled, and TCRdb retains in-frame clones only, with some absent. Seen here are around 120,000 clones, under 85% observed once, and the top ten hold 1.5% to 2%. This clone appeared a single time. The antigen is undetermined. The sequencing input was PBMCs. This clonotype was sampled from a woman younger than 35 in good health and CMV-seronegative. The chain combines TRBV25-1 with TRBJ2-7; D is uncertain. DNA for the CDR3: TGTGCCAGCAGTGAATCGGCCGAGACACGTCAACACGAGCAGTACTTC. This sequence encodes CASSESAETRQHEQYF.